Sequencing of this TCR beta chain was carried out in a study of cytomegalovirus exposure and HLA in healthy donors. As regards this clone: What it binds is unknown.

With V trimmed by 0 bases and J by 8 bases, 10 bases remained unmatched. Germline assignment: CDR1 LGHNA and CDR2 YNFKEQ. The CDR3 loop spans 16 amino acids. Overall study results and limits: The listing of approximately 160 TCR beta chains classed them as cytomegalovirus-associated.

Measured with immunoSEQ multiplex PCR; TCRdb has only the in-frame clones, and not every one. The sample includes about 130,000 clones, roughly 89% seen only once; the top ten take 0.95% to 1.5%. Sequencing used PBMCs. J is TRBJ2-1 and V is TRBV4-2; TRBD2 agrees at 7 bases. The receptor was derived from a woman aged 18-29 years in good health and CMV-seronegative. The CDR3 DNA reads as TGTGCCAGCAGCCAAGAGTCGGTAGCGGGTCGCTATGAGCAGTTCTTC. As protein: CASSQESVAGRYEQFF.